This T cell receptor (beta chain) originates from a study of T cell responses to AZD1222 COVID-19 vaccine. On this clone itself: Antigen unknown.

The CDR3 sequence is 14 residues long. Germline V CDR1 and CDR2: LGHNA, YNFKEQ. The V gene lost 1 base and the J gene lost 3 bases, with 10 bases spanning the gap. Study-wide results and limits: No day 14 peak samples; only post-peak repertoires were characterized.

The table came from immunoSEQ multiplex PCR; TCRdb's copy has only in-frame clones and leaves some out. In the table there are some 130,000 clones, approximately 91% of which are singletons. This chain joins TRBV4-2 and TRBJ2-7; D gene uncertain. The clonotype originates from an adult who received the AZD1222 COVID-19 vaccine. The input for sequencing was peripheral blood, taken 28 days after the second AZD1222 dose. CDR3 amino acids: CASSQGTGFYEQYF. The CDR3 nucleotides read TGTGCCAGCAGCCAAGGAACGGGCTTCTACGAGCAGTACTTC.